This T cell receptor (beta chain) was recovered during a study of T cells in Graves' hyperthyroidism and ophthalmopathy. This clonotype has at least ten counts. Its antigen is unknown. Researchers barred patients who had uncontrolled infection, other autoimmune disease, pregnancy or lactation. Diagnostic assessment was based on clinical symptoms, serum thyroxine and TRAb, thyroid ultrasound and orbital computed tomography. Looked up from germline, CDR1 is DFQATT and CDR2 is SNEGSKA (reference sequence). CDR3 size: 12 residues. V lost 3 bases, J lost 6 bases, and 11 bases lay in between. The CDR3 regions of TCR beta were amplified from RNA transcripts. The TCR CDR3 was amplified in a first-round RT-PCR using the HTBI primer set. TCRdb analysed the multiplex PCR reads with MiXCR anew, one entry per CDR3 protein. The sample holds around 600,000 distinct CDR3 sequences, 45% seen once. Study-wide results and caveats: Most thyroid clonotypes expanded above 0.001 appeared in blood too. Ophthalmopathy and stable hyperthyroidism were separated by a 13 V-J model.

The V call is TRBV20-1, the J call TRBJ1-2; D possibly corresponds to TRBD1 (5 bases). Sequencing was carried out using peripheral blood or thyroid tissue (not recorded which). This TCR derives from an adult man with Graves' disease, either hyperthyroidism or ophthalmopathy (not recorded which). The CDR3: CSASGRVHGYTF. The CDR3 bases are TGCAGTGCTAGTGGCAGGGTTCATGGCTACACCTTC.